The 26 T cell receptor beta chains below all came from one sample that was sequenced in a study of response to subunit inactivated influenza vaccine. Via MiXCR, TCRdb re-called the RT-PCR reads, giving one row per CDR3 protein. The top ten hold approximately 7.6% of the sample, which has hundreds of thousands of distinct CDR3 sequences, 14% seen once. The sequenced sample was PBMCs from blood, obtained 14 to 15 days before vaccination. The receptors here all came from a man aged 45-65 years who received an inactivated influenza vaccine.

This sequence joins TRBV5-1 and TRBJ1-6; D is ambiguous. V was trimmed by 1 base and J by 4 bases, leaving 6 bases between them. Looked up from germline, CDR1 is SGHRS and CDR2 is YFSETQ. The CDR3 sequence is 14 residues long. The CDR3 protein is CASSLKQYNSPLHF. Written as DNA, the CDR3 is TGCGCCAGCAGCTTGAAACAGTATAATTCACCCCTCCACTTT. The variable domain in full, completed from reference TRBV5-1 and TRBJ1-6, reads KAGVTQTPRYLIKTRGQQVTLSCSPISGHRSVSWYQQTPGQGLQFLFEYFSETQRNKGNFPGRFSGRQFSNSRSEMNVSTLELGDSALYLCASSLKQYNSPLHFGNGTRLTVT.

The chain employs TRBV6-1 and TRBJ2-1, with 8 positions matching TRBD1. The V gene's germline CDR1 is MNHNS and CDR2 SASEGT. The J segment lost 3 bases and the V segment lost 6 bases, leaving 7 bases of the junction unmatched. This CDR3 is built from 15 residues. CDR3 sequence (DNA): TGTGCCAGCAGGAAGGGGACAGGTATCTACAATGAGCAGTTCTTC. Protein sequence: CASRKGTGIYNEQFF.

This clonotype was recorded a few times. A junction boundary mismatches the germline segment, possibly from a read error. The rearrangement links TRBV7-7 to TRBJ2-5; D might be TRBD1 or TRBD2, each matching 6 bases. The CDR3 spans 13 residues. Germline lookup yields CDR1 SSHAT and CDR2 FNYEAQ (reference sequence). The CDR3 loop is CASSLQGGGAQYF. As DNA, the CDR3 is TGTGCTAGCAGCTTACAGGGAGGTGGGGCCCAGTACTTC.

This chain links TRBV6-6 with TRBJ2-2; D unclear. CDR3 length: 12 amino acids. Trimming took off 0 bases at V and 10 bases at J, with 6 bases between the two ends. Germline V lookup: CDR1 MNHNY, CDR2 SVGAGI (reference sequence). CDR3 sequence: CASSYSLVELFF. DNA of the CDR3: TGTGCCAGCAGTTACTCCCTTGTGGAGCTGTTTTTT.

V usage is TRBV6-2 or TRBV6-3 and J usage is TRBJ1-6; TRBD1 matches at 8 bases. The germline V gene has CDR1 MNHEY and CDR2 SVGEGT. Trimming took 7 bases from V and 7 from J; bases not matched to a gene: 6. CDR3 length equals 14 residues. The CDR3 sequence: CASMRTGRNSPLHF. CDR3 in DNA: TGTGCCAGCATGAGGACAGGGCGAAATTCACCCCTCCACTTT.

The sample holds a few counts of this clonotype. This sequence joins TRBV7-9 and TRBJ1-4; TRBD1 matches at 7 bases. The ends lost 6 bases at V and 2 bases at J; junction bases unmatched: 6. The CDR3 is 15 amino acids. CDR1 SEHNR and CDR2 FQNEAQ come from the germline V gene (reference sequence). CDR3 sequence (DNA): TGTGCCAGCAGTCTAAAGACAGGGACTAATGAAAAACTGTTTTTT. Its translation: CASSLKTGTNEKLFF. Complete variable domain (other parts from reference TRBV7-9 and TRBJ1-4): DTGVSQNPRHKITKRGQNVTFRCDPISEHNRLYWYRQTLGQGPEFLTYFQNEAQLEKSRLLSDRFSAERPKGSFSTLEIQRTEQGDSAMYLCASSLKTGTNEKLFFGSGTQLSVL.

The gene calls are TRBV11-2 and TRBJ1-6, with D possibly matching TRBD1 (5 bases). CDR3 size: 12 residues. Trimming stripped 1 base from V and 13 bases from J, with 8 bases between. In germline, CDR1 is SGHAT, CDR2 FQNNGV. The CDR3 is CASSLARGPLHF. DNA of the CDR3: TGTGCCAGCAGCTTAGCCCGGGGGCCCCTCCACTTT.

This clonotype was recorded at least ten times. The CDR3 DNA reads as TGCAGCGTTGGGGCTAGCAACTACAATGAGCAGTTCTTC. Its translation: CSVGASNYNEQFF. The chain has TRBV29-1 and TRBJ2-1; a weak D match, TRBD2 (5 bases). CDR1 SQVTM and CDR2 ANQGSEA come from the germline V gene. The CDR3 runs to 13 residues. Trimming took off 4 bases at V and 3 bases at J, with 10 bases between the two ends.

There are many counts of this clonotype. This rearrangement joins TRBV10-3 to TRBJ1-3, with TRBD1 as a possible D gene (5 bases). Trimming pared 8 bases from V and 0 bases from J, leaving 5 bases between. CDR3 length: 12 amino acids. Germline V gene data show CDR1 as ENHRY and CDR2 as SYGVKD. The CDR3 sequence is CAIGTSGNTIYF. In nucleotides, the CDR3 is TGTGCCATCGGGACCTCTGGAAACACCATATATTTT.

The sample holds many counts of this clonotype. The chain is built from TRBV28 and TRBJ2-7; 8 bases map to TRBD1. Trimming removed 2 bases from V and 7 bases from J; junction bases left unmatched: 10. The length of the CDR3 is 15 residues. Germline V gene data show CDR1 as MDHEN and CDR2 as SYDVKM. The CDR3 reads CASSLVGQGRREQYF. The CDR3 bases are TGTGCCAGCAGTTTAGTAGGACAGGGACGGAGGGAGCAGTACTTC.

This clonotype was found a few times. This chain connects TRBV4-3 to TRBJ1-4; D uncertain. This CDR3 is built from 16 residues. Germline V gives CDR1 LGHNA, CDR2 YSLEER. The V end lost 4 bases, the J end lost 4 bases, and 16 bases lay between the germline ends. Written as DNA, the CDR3 is TGCGCCAGCAGCCCACGTTCGGACTCCGATAATGAAAAACTGTTTTTT. Translated, it gives CASSPRSDSDNEKLFF.

The gene calls are TRBV4-1 and TRBJ2-1; no clear D. Germline CDR1 reads MGHRA; CDR2 reads YSYEKL. The CDR3 contains 13 residues. Trimming took off 1 base at V and 8 bases at J, with 9 bases between the two ends. CDR3 sequence reads: CASSQVHLDEQFF. The CDR3 DNA sequence: TGCGCCAGCAGCCAAGTACATTTGGATGAGCAGTTCTTC.

This clonotype has more than one count but fewer than ten. The J gene is TRBJ2-7, the V gene TRBV20-1; tentative D call: TRBD1 (7 bases). Germline CDR1 is DFQATT and CDR2 is SNEGSKA (reference sequence). The CDR3 has 14 residues. The ends were cut back, 5 bases at V and 7 bases at J, with 21 bases in the middle. CDR3 sequence reads: CSAHRQGLREEQYF. The DNA for the CDR3 is TGCAGTGCTCATAGACAGGGACTTAGGGAAGAGCAGTACTTC.

This clonotype was counted only a few times. V usage is TRBV7-6 and J usage is TRBJ1-6; TRBD1 is a possible D gene (5 bases). V was shortened by 5 bases and J by 4 bases, with 27 bases between the two germline ends. This CDR3 has 20 residues. Germline CDR1 is SGHVS and CDR2 is FNYEAQ. CDR3 nucleotides: TGTGCCAGCAGCCCAAAAGCCGGACACCTCCTAGAACCTTATAATTCACCCCTCCACTTT. Its protein product is CASSPKAGHLLEPYNSPLHF.

This clonotype came up a few times. This chain links TRBV6-2 or TRBV6-3 with TRBJ2-1; TRBD2 matches at 10 bases. V shed 8 bases and J 9 bases; nucleotides not matched to a gene: 13. The CDR3 spans 15 residues. CDR1 is MNHEY and CDR2 is SVGEGT in the germline V gene. The CDR3 sequence: CASRLSGGARGEQFF. The DNA of the CDR3 is TGTGCCAGCCGACTAAGCGGGGGGGCCCGGGGTGAGCAGTTCTTC.

This clonotype occurred many times. This rearrangement joins TRBV12-3 or TRBV12-4 to TRBJ1-5; D uncertain. Trimming took 7 bases from V and 4 from J, leaving 11 bases between them. This CDR3 has 13 residues. The CDR3, as DNA: TGTGCCAGCACCTTGAGGCCTAATCAGCCCCAGCATTTT. It is translated as CASTLRPNQPQHF.

The CDR3, as DNA: TGTGCCAGCAGTTACCCAAGTCAGCCCCAGCATTTT. This gives the protein CASSYPSQPQHF. The rearrangement uses TRBV6-6 and TRBJ1-5, with no clear D. CDR1 is MNHNY, CDR2 SVGAGI, per germline (reference sequence). The germline V and J ends were trimmed by 2 bases and 6 bases, with 5 bases remaining between them. The CDR3 loop spans 12 amino acids.

About this clonotype itself: Given a much more abundant clone one base away, this may be a read error. CDR3 sequence: CASSSLADPYEQYF. CDR3 bases: TGTGCCAGCAGCTCCCTAGCGGATCCCTACGAGCAGTACTTC. V and J are TRBV7-2 and TRBJ2-7; 7 bases line up with TRBD2. There are 14 residues in the CDR3. The germline V gene encodes CDR1 SGHTA and CDR2 FQGNSA. After removal of 4 bases from V and 2 bases from J, the junction contained 5 bases not matched to a gene.

This clonotype was found a few times. V usage is TRBV5-1 and J usage is TRBJ2-2; D perhaps matches TRBD1 (6 bases). Germline V gene data show CDR1 as SGHRS and CDR2 as YFSETQ. V was trimmed by 5 bases and J by 6 bases, leaving 14 bases between them. This CDR3 region has 14 residues. The CDR3 sequence is CASSRAGDAGELFF. The CDR3 DNA is TGCGCCAGCAGTCGGGCAGGGGACGCCGGGGAGCTGTTTTTT.

The chain couples TRBV7-8 to TRBJ1-3; D gene unclear. CDR3 length: 13 amino acids. Trimming left V 5 bases short and J 2 bases short, with 7 bases between. Looked up from germline, CDR1 is SGHVS and CDR2 is FQNEAQ. CDR3 bases: TGTGCCAGCAGCGTTAAAACTGGAAACACCATATATTTT. Its protein is CASSVKTGNTIYF. Looking up the rest from reference TRBV7-8 and TRBJ1-3 gives the full variable domain: GAGVSQSPRYKVAKRGQDVALRCDPISGHVSLFWYQQALGQGPEFLTYFQNEAQLDKSGLPSDRFFAERPEGSVSTLKIQRTQQEDSAVYLCASSVKTGNTIYFGEGSWLTVV.

J is TRBJ2-2 and V is TRBV12-3 or TRBV12-4; 9 positions match TRBD1. V lost 6 bases to trimming and J lost 7 bases; unmatched junction nucleotides: 9. The CDR3 runs 15 residues. DNA for the CDR3: TGTGCCAGCAGACTAGGGACAGGGTTACGCGGGGAGCTGTTTTTT. It codes for CASRLGTGLRGELFF.

This clonotype was seen a handful of times. The chain uses TRBV4-3 and TRBJ2-7; 9 bases are shared with TRBD1. Germline assignment: CDR1 LGHNA and CDR2 YSLEER. This CDR3 has 16 amino acids. V shed 0 bases and J 5 bases; nucleotides not matched to a gene: 8. CDR3 region: CASSQEEGTGYNEQYF. CDR3 nucleotides: TGCGCCAGCAGCCAAGAGGAAGGGACAGGGTATAACGAGCAGTACTTC.

This clonotype was counted at least ten times. The chain links TRBV6-5 to TRBJ2-1; D uncertain. The CDR3 loop spans 18 amino acids. V was clipped by 0 bases and J by 0 bases, with 15 bases between them. Germline V gives CDR1 MNHEY, CDR2 SVGAGI. The CDR3 here is CASSYSVAAATSYNEQFF. In DNA form, the CDR3 reads TGTGCCAGCAGTTACTCGGTTGCTGCCGCCACCTCCTACAATGAGCAGTTCTTC.

This chain links TRBV13 with TRBJ2-7; possible D gene TRBD1, 8 bases. The CDR3 sequence is 13 residues long. V shed 6 bases and J shed 4 bases, with 13 bases lying between them. Germline V gene data show CDR1 as PRHDT and CDR2 as FYEKMQ (reference sequence). The CDR3 protein is CASRGRDRYEQYF. The CDR3 DNA sequence: TGTGCCAGCAGGGGGAGGGACAGGTACGAGCAGTACTTC.

This clonotype has only a few counts. This sequence joins TRBV5-1 and TRBJ2-5; D gene unclear. The germline V and J ends were trimmed by 4 bases and 4 bases, with 14 bases remaining between them. The CDR3 sequence is 14 residues long. Per the germline V gene, CDR1 is SGHRS and CDR2 is YFSETQ. The CDR3 region has the DNA TGCGCCAGCAGCCAAGGGCCCCGAGGAGAGACCCAGTACTTC. Amino acid sequence: CASSQGPRGETQYF.

The table lists this clonotype with a few counts. The chain combines TRBV28 with TRBJ2-3; the match to TRBD1 covers 7 bases. The V segment lost 7 bases and the J segment 2 bases; nucleotides outside the gene matches: 6. Germline V gives CDR1 MDHEN, CDR2 SYDVKM. This CDR3 comprises 14 residues. In DNA form, the CDR3 reads TGTGCCAGCAACATACAGGGGAACACAGATACGCAGTATTTT. Its protein is CASNIQGNTDTQYF.